The next 22 T cell receptor beta chains were all read from a single sample in a study of T cells in Graves' hyperthyroidism and ophthalmopathy. Template material for amplifying TCR beta CDR3 regions consisted of RNA transcripts. In the first-round RT-PCR of the TCR CDR3, the HTBI primer set was used. TCRdb called the multiplex PCR reads again in MiXCR, with one record for every CDR3 protein. This sample has around 400,000 distinct CDR3 sequences, with about 15% found just once. The sequenced sample consisted of blood. All receptors derive from a woman between 55 and 75 years old with Graves' ophthalmopathy.

This clonotype appeared many times. This sequence joins TRBV7-9 and TRBJ2-7; D might be TRBD1 (7 bases). Germline V gene sequence: CDR1 SEHNR, CDR2 FQNEAQ (reference sequence). Trimming took 5 bases from V and 2 from J, leaving 16 bases between them. This CDR3 spans 15 amino acids. The CDR3 here is CASSHTGDLTYEQYF. The DNA for the CDR3 is TGTGCCAGCAGCCACACAGGGGACTTGACCTACGAGCAGTACTTC.

This clonotype was counted many times. This chain connects TRBV6-1 to TRBJ2-7, with TRBD2 as a possible D gene (5 bases). This CDR3 region has 14 residues. V was shortened by 10 bases and J by 1 base, with 17 bases between the two germline ends. Per the germline V gene, CDR1 is MNHNS and CDR2 is SASEGT. Here the CDR3 reads CATSRGKGSYEQYF. DNA of the CDR3: TGTGCCACCAGCCGAGGGAAGGGTTCCTACGAGCAGTACTTC.

This clonotype was counted between two and nine times. The chain joins TRBV6-1 to TRBJ2-3; TRBD2 aligns across 13 bases. CDR1 MNHNS and CDR2 SASEGT come from the germline V gene. With 4 bases clipped from V and 0 bases from J, the junction kept 13 bases outside the gene matches. The CDR3 covers 20 residues. CDR3 in DNA: TGTGCCAGCAGTGGCCGCCGGGGGACTAGCGGGGCGGCTAGCACAGATACGCAGTATTTT. It specifies CASSGRRGTSGAASTDTQYF.

This clonotype was observed a handful of times. The V call is TRBV5-4, the J call TRBJ2-1, with D perhaps matching TRBD1 (6 bases). Germline V lookup: CDR1 SGHNT, CDR2 YYREEE (reference sequence). The CDR3 contains 14 residues. The V end was cut by 4 bases, the J end by 10 bases, with 18 bases between. The CDR3 region has the DNA TGTGCCAGCAGCCTCACTAGGGGGAGTGTGGAGCAGTTCTTC. This codes for CASSLTRGSVEQFF.

This clonotype was found many times. The rearrangement uses TRBV28 and TRBJ2-2; 8 nucleotides agree with TRBD2. J lost 1 base, V lost 5 bases, and 6 bases had no gene match. Germline V gene data show CDR1 as MDHEN and CDR2 as SYDVKM. The CDR3 is 16 amino acids. CDR3 loop: CASSPVAGLNTGELFF. The CDR3 coding sequence is TGTGCCAGCAGTCCAGTAGCGGGACTGAACACCGGGGAGCTGTTTTTT.

This clonotype was seen a few times. This chain uses TRBV27 with TRBJ2-7; D is unresolved. CDR3 size: 14 residues. V shed 3 bases and J shed 1 base, with 10 bases lying between them. CDR1 is MNHEY, CDR2 SMNVEV, per germline (reference sequence). The DNA of the CDR3 is TGTGCCAGCAGTTTTTCTGAAAGTTCCTACGAGCAGTACTTC. It encodes CASSFSESSYEQYF.

A word on this clonotype: A much larger clone is a single base away; this may be a read error. Lacking the conserved final phenylalanine or tryptophan, this CDR3 likely reflects a read error. The chain employs TRBV28 and TRBJ2-7, with TRBD1 matching 8 bases. The V and J ends lost 7 bases and 7 bases, in that order; junction bases with no gene match: 9. The germline gives CDR1 MDHEN, CDR2 SYDVKM. The CDR3 is made up of 13 amino acids. The CDR3 loop reads CASKDRGTPEQYL. The CDR3 DNA follows: TGTGCCAGCAAAGACAGGGGCACACCGGAGCAGTACCTC.

This clonotype has just a few counts. This chain uses TRBV6-2 or TRBV6-3 with TRBJ2-7; TRBD2 matches 7 bases. Per germline, CDR1 MNHEY and CDR2 SVGEGT. V gave up 4 bases and J gave up 6 bases; unmatched junction bases: 9. CDR3 size: 14 residues. CDR3 in amino acids: CASSSPGLRGEQYF. The CDR3 region has the DNA TGTGCCAGCAGTTCGCCGGGACTACGCGGCGAGCAGTACTTC.

This clonotype has at least ten counts. The chain combines TRBV11-2 with TRBJ1-5; weak D call: TRBD1 (5 bases). Between the trimmed V and J ends, which lost 2 bases and 4 bases, there was a span of 9 bases. This CDR3 comprises 14 residues. Germline lookup yields CDR1 SGHAT and CDR2 FQNNGV. For the CDR3, the DNA is TGTGCCAGCAGCTTACAGGGAAGGAATCAGCCCCAGCATTTT. This encodes CASSLQGRNQPQHF.

This clonotype has ten or more counts. The rearrangement uses TRBV7-8 and TRBJ2-1; D tentatively reads TRBD1 or TRBD2 (5 bases each). Trimming took 2 bases from V and 4 from J, leaving 12 bases between them. The CDR3 extends over 15 amino acids. CDR1 is SGHVS and CDR2 is FQNEAQ in the germline V gene. The chain's CDR3 is CASSLIGTQYNEQFF. In DNA, the CDR3 is TGTGCCAGCAGCTTAATCGGGACCCAATACAATGAGCAGTTCTTC.

The chain uses TRBV19 and TRBJ2-1; 12 nucleotides line up with TRBD2. This CDR3 is 15 amino acids long. Trimming at V came to 5 bases and at J to 9 bases, leaving 8 bases not matched to a gene. Germline V gene lookup returns CDR1 LNHDA and CDR2 SQIVND (reference sequence). The CDR3 region is CASSPWLAGGVEQFF. In DNA, the CDR3 is TGTGCCAGTAGTCCCTGGCTAGCGGGAGGGGTTGAGCAGTTCTTC.

This chain links TRBV20-1 with TRBJ2-3; D gene uncertain. V dropped 1 base and J dropped 3 bases, with 8 bases sitting between them. The CDR3 is 13 residues long. CDR1 and CDR2 from the germline V gene are DFQATT and SNEGSKA (reference sequence). The CDR3 region has the DNA TGCAGTGCTAGAGTGACCCGGACAGATACGCAGTATTTT. This codes for CSARVTRTDTQYF.

This chain joins TRBV19 and TRBJ2-4; 10 nucleotides line up with TRBD2. The germline V gene has CDR1 LNHDA and CDR2 SQIVND (reference sequence). This CDR3 region has 14 residues. V lost 5 bases, J lost 8 bases, and 6 bases stayed unmatched. CDR3 amino acids: CASSASGSGDIQYF. The CDR3 DNA reads TGTGCCAGTAGTGCTAGCGGGAGCGGGGACATTCAGTACTTC.

With regard to this clonotype: A junction boundary mismatches the germline segment, possibly from a read error. This chain connects TRBV11-2 to TRBJ2-3, with a tentative D call TRBD2 (6 bases). Germline-derived CDR1 and CDR2 are SGHAT and FQNNGV. CDR3 size: 14 residues. The CDR3 DNA reads TGTACCAGCAGCCCCTCGGGGGGCACAGATACGCAGTATTTT. It translates to CTSSPSGGTDTQYF.

About this clonotype itself: This may arise from a read error, as a much more abundant clone is one base away. The chain is built from TRBV29-1 and TRBJ2-7, with D possibly being TRBD2 (6 bases). From germline, CDR1 is SQVTM and CDR2 ANQGSEA. The CDR3 runs 13 residues. V gave up 7 bases and J gave up 0 bases, with 13 bases separating them. CDR3 residues: CSGRGAVSYEQYF. The DNA for the CDR3 is TGCAGCGGGCGGGGCGCCGTCTCCTACGAGCAGTACTTC.

This clonotype was detected many times. The CDR3 region has the DNA TGTGCCAGCAGTTTAGGGACTAGCGGGAGGGCCCGGGAGACCCAGTACTTC. As protein: CASSLGTSGRARETQYF. The chain employs TRBV28 and TRBJ2-5; 16 nucleotides match TRBD2. Germline V CDR1 and CDR2: MDHEN, SYDVKM. CDR3 length: 17 amino acids. J lost 5 bases, V lost 2 bases, and 5 bases had no gene match.

This clonotype was seen many times. This sequence joins TRBV7-2 and TRBJ2-7; 9 bases align to TRBD1. The germline V gene encodes CDR1 SGHTA and CDR2 FQGNSA. CDR3 length equals 14 residues. Trimming took 5 bases from V and 4 from J; bases not matched to a gene: 6. In DNA, the CDR3 is TGTGCCAGCAGCCACCGGGACAGGGTTTACGAGCAGTACTTC. Translating gives CASSHRDRVYEQYF. The variable domain in full, completed from reference TRBV7-2 and TRBJ2-7, reads GAGVSQSPSNKVTEKGKDVELRCDPISGHTALYWYRQSLGQGLEFLIYFQGNSAPDKSGLPSDRFSAERTGGSVSTLTIQRTQQEDSAVYLCASSHRDRVYEQYFGPGTRLTVT.

This clonotype was observed a few times. The rearrangement links TRBV24-1 to TRBJ2-3; unclear D gene. Germline assignment: CDR1 KGHDR and CDR2 SFDVKD. V gave up 2 bases and J gave up 5 bases, with 13 bases separating them. The CDR3 spans 15 residues. CDR3 sequence: CATSDSGPEKDTQYF. Written as DNA, the CDR3 is TGTGCCACCAGTGATTCCGGCCCCGAGAAAGATACGCAGTATTTT.

This clonotype was counted a few times. V gene TRBV28 combines with J gene TRBJ2-5, with 7 nucleotides matching TRBD1. This CDR3 spans 14 amino acids. Germline CDR1 and CDR2: MDHEN and SYDVKM. J lost 5 bases, V lost 9 bases, and 12 bases had no gene match. CDR3 in DNA: TGTGCCAGTAAACAGGGGCCCGTACGGGAGACCCAGTACTTC. Its protein is CASKQGPVRETQYF.

The chain carries TRBV3-1 and TRBJ2-7, with TRBD2 as a possible D gene (6 bases). The V gene's germline CDR1 is LGHDT and CDR2 YNNKEL (reference sequence). V was clipped by 8 bases and J by 2 bases, with 10 bases between them. CDR3 length: 12 residues. The CDR3 DNA sequence: TGTGCCAGCGGGGCGGGGCCCTACGAGCAGTACTTC. Translation gives CASGAGPYEQYF.

This clonotype has just a few counts. A read error is possible here, since a much larger clone lies one base away. The V gene is TRBV12-3 or TRBV12-4, the J gene TRBJ2-4, with 11 nucleotides matching TRBD2. CDR3 length: 13 amino acids. The CDR3 loop reads CSSTSGRGNIQYF. The CDR3 DNA reads TGTTCCAGCACTAGCGGGAGAGGAAACATTCAGTACTTC.

The rearrangement joins TRBV12-5 to TRBJ2-1, with TRBD1 matching 9 bases. Losses at the gene ends were 5 bases for V and 8 bases for J; bases not matched to a gene: 13. The CDR3 sequence is 16 residues long. Germline V gene sequence: CDR1 LGHNT, CDR2 FRNRAP. The CDR3 DNA is TGTGCTAGTGGTCCCAATTCCGGGACAGGGTTGGATGAGCAGTTCTTC. Amino acids: CASGPNSGTGLDEQFF.